These 30 T cell receptor beta chains were all obtained from the same sample, sequenced in a study of blood T cell repertoires in COVID-19. Sequencing was performed with immunoSEQ multiplex PCR; in TCRdb, only in-frame clones are kept and a portion is missing. This sample carries hundreds of thousands of clones, roughly nine tenths of them seen once, and the ten largest clones take more than 5%. Sequenced: PBMCs or T cells enriched from blood (not recorded which). Receptors were obtained from a woman younger than 45 with acute COVID-19.

This clone was seen a few times. The chain uses TRBV4-1 and TRBJ2-7, with D hard to call. The V and J ends lost 4 bases and 0 bases respectively, with 10 bases between them. Per germline, CDR1 MGHRA and CDR2 YSYEKL. This CDR3 is built from 14 residues. The CDR3 DNA reads as TGCGCCAGCAGCCCGACACCAAGCTCCTACGAGCAGTACTTC. It translates to CASSPTPSSYEQYF.

The CDR3 bases are TGCGCCAGCAGCTTAACAGAGAACACTGAAGCTTTCTTT. Its protein product is CASSLTENTEAFF. This sequence joins TRBV5-1 and TRBJ1-1; D not resolved. The CDR3 extends over 13 amino acids. V was shortened by 2 bases and J by 1 base, with 6 bases between the two germline ends. Germline V lookup: CDR1 SGHRS, CDR2 YFSETQ.

J is TRBJ1-1 and V is TRBV6-5, with 10 bases that match TRBD1. Germline loops: CDR1 MNHEY, CDR2 SVGAGI. The CDR3 length is 14 residues. V shed 5 bases, J shed 4 bases, and the junction held 4 bases outside the gene matches. In DNA, the CDR3 is TGTGCCAGCAGTACCGGGGACAGGGGCACTGAAGCTTTCTTT. Translated, it gives CASSTGDRGTEAFF.

The rearrangement joins TRBV27 to TRBJ2-7; D is unclear. The CDR3 runs 13 residues. V was trimmed by 4 bases and J by 6 bases, leaving 13 bases between them. CDR1 and CDR2 (germline): MNHEY, SMNVEV (reference sequence). The CDR3 region has the DNA TGTGCCAGCAGTTCGTACATGTTCTCCGAGCAGTACTTC. Translated, it gives CASSSYMFSEQYF.

The V and J genes are TRBV18 and TRBJ2-7; 7 bases line up with TRBD2. Germline V CDR1 and CDR2: KGHSH, LQKENI. V shed 3 bases, J shed 4 bases, and the junction held 3 bases outside the gene matches. CDR3 length: 13 amino acids. The CDR3 is CASSPGGVYEQYF. The CDR3 coding sequence is TGTGCCAGCTCACCGGGGGGGGTTTACGAGCAGTACTTC.

The rearrangement uses TRBV5-1 and TRBJ1-1, with 10 bases lining up with TRBD1. Germline V CDR1 and CDR2: SGHRS, YFSETQ. The V gene end was trimmed by 6 bases and the J gene end by 5 bases; junction bases not matched to a gene: 7. The CDR3 sequence is 14 residues long. CDR3 DNA sequence: TGCGCCAGCACTCGACAGGGGGCAGGGACTGAAGCTTTCTTT. It encodes CASTRQGAGTEAFF.

This chain joins TRBV15 and TRBJ1-4; D is unresolved. Trimming took off 0 bases at V and 8 bases at J, with 16 bases between the two ends. From germline, CDR1 is LNHNV and CDR2 YYDKDF (reference sequence). CDR3 length: 16 residues. Here the CDR3 DNA reads TGTGCCACCAGCAGAGATCCCCTGTCCAAGAGGGAAAAACTGTTTTTT. Amino acid sequence: CATSRDPLSKREKLFF.

The chain recombines TRBV28 with TRBJ1-1, with a possible D match to TRBD1 (5 bases). In germline, CDR1 is MDHEN, CDR2 SYDVKM. The CDR3 covers 15 residues. With 6 bases removed from V and 1 base from J, the gap between germline ends came to 15 bases. The CDR3 spells CASRGNSGANTEAFF. The CDR3 nucleotides read TGTGCCAGCAGGGGAAACAGTGGGGCGAACACTGAAGCTTTCTTT. Together with reference TRBV28 and TRBJ1-1, the CDR3 gives the full variable domain: DVKVTQSSRYLVKRTGEKVFLECVQDMDHENMFWYRQDPGLGLRLIYFSYDVKMKEKGDIPEGYSVSREKKERFSLILESASTNQTSMYLCASRGNSGANTEAFFGQGTRLTVV.

The V call is TRBV19, the J call TRBJ2-7, with 7 bases lining up with TRBD1. Per germline, CDR1 LNHDA and CDR2 SQIVND (reference sequence). Unmatched junction bases numbered 4, after V lost 0 bases and J lost 2 bases. This CDR3 comprises 15 residues. The CDR3 DNA reads as TGTGCCAGTAGTATAGATTTTAGGGGGCCCTACGAGCAGTACTTC. Translating it yields CASSIDFRGPYEQYF.

This clone was counted between two and nine times. The genes are TRBV3-1 (or the pseudogene TRBV3-2) and TRBJ1-6, with no clear D. Germline CDR1 reads LGHDT; CDR2 reads YNNKEL (reference sequence). This CDR3 comprises 16 residues. V lost 0 bases and J lost 7, with 13 bases in between. The CDR3 region has the DNA TGTGCCAGCAGCCAAGATCTCCGACAAGGAAATTCACCCCTCCACTTT. This encodes CASSQDLRQGNSPLHF.

The chain combines TRBV15 with TRBJ2-1; TRBD2 aligns across 8 bases. This CDR3 region has 16 residues. CDR1 is LNHNV and CDR2 is YYDKDF in the germline V gene (reference sequence). Germline trimming cut 3 bases from V and 8 bases from J; bases unmatched to any gene: 12. CDR3 DNA sequence: TGTGCCACCAGCAGCCCGCCCGACGGGGGGGCCCATGAGCAGTTCTTC. It codes for CATSSPPDGGAHEQFF.

V and J are TRBV27 and TRBJ1-2; TRBD1 matches at 9 bases. V lost 2 bases and J lost 7; bases outside the gene matches: 5. CDR1 and CDR2 from the germline V gene are MNHEY and SMNVEV (reference sequence). The CDR3 is 14 residues long. DNA for the CDR3: TGTGCCAGCAGTTTAATTGGGACAGGGTTTGGCTACACCTTC. Protein product: CASSLIGTGFGYTF.

This clone appeared once. The CDR3 DNA reads as TGTGCCAGCACCTCGGGGGGCCCAACTGGGACCCAGTACTTC. This encodes CASTSGGPTGTQYF. The chain combines TRBV9 with TRBJ2-5, with a tentative D call TRBD2 (7 bases). V was shortened by 6 bases and J by 7 bases, with 19 bases between the two germline ends. This CDR3 spans 14 amino acids. Germline V gene sequence: CDR1 SGDLS, CDR2 YYNGEE.

This chain connects TRBV11-2 to TRBJ1-3; 9 bases align to TRBD1. This CDR3 comprises 15 residues. The V gene end was trimmed by 0 bases and the J gene end by 8 bases; junction bases not matched to a gene: 5. The germline gives CDR1 SGHAT, CDR2 FQNNGV. CDR3 amino acids: CASSLDRGQGYTIYF. The CDR3 DNA follows: TGTGCCAGCAGCTTAGATCGGGGACAGGGATACACCATATATTTT. Drawing the rest from reference TRBV11-2 and TRBJ1-3, the complete variable domain is EAGVAQSPRYKIIEKRQSVAFWCNPISGHATLYWYQQILGQGPKLLIQFQNNGVVDDSQLPKDRFSAERLKGVDSTLKIQPAKLEDSAVYLCASSLDRGQGYTIYFGEGSWLTVV.

As to this clone: Other nucleotide sequences from this sample produce the same CDR3. V usage is TRBV2 and J usage is TRBJ1-5, with D maybe TRBD1 (5 bases). CDR1 is SNHLY, CDR2 FYNNEI, per germline. Trimming took 8 bases from V and 4 from J, leaving 12 bases between them. This CDR3 spans 13 amino acids. The CDR3: CASLGQGNQPQHF. DNA for the CDR3: TGTGCCAGCCTGGGGCAGGGAAATCAGCCCCAGCATTTT.

The V gene is TRBV5-6, the J gene TRBJ2-7; no firm D call. Germline V CDR1 and CDR2: SGHDT, YYEEEE. This CDR3 is built from 12 residues. The V end was cut by 5 bases, the J end by 2 bases, with 8 bases between. DNA of the CDR3: TGTGCCAGCAGTTCTGCGCCCTACGAGCAGTACTTC. This codes for CASSSAPYEQYF.

V usage is TRBV5-4 and J usage is TRBJ2-3; D uncertain. CDR1 is SGHNT and CDR2 is YYREEE in the germline V gene (reference sequence). The germline V and J ends were trimmed by 3 bases and 0 bases, with 11 bases remaining between them. CDR3 length equals 15 residues. This CDR3 reads CASSSQQTSTDTQYF. The CDR3 region has the DNA TGTGCCAGCAGCTCCCAGCAGACTAGCACAGATACGCAGTATTTT.

The chain recombines TRBV13 with TRBJ1-2; TRBD1 might be the D (5 bases). V shed 3 bases and J shed 2 bases, with 16 bases lying between them. CDR3 length equals 16 residues. Germline assignment: CDR1 PRHDT and CDR2 FYEKMQ (reference sequence). This CDR3 is CASSFSLFGGNYGYTF. The DNA for the CDR3 is TGTGCCAGCAGCTTCTCCCTCTTTGGGGGGAACTATGGCTACACCTTC.

This clone was detected once. The chain is built from TRBV30 and TRBJ2-7; 7 nucleotides align to TRBD1. With 3 bases clipped from V and 5 bases from J, the junction kept 10 bases outside the gene matches. This CDR3 region has 14 residues. Germline V CDR1 and CDR2: GTSNPN, SVGIG (reference sequence). The CDR3 spells CAWSKTGVEHEQYF. In DNA form, the CDR3 reads TGTGCCTGGAGCAAAACAGGGGTGGAGCACGAGCAGTACTTC.

The rearrangement joins TRBV5-1 to TRBJ2-2; 7 positions match TRBD1. V shed 3 bases, J shed 7 bases, and the junction held 12 bases outside the gene matches. CDR3 length: 16 amino acids. Germline V gives CDR1 SGHRS, CDR2 YFSETQ. The CDR3 protein is CASSSTTGASGGELFF. For the CDR3, the DNA is TGCGCCAGCAGCTCAACCACAGGGGCATCAGGCGGGGAGCTGTTTTTT.

The gene calls are TRBV28 and TRBJ2-1, with TRBD1 matching 8 bases. The CDR3 runs to 15 residues. CDR1 is MDHEN, CDR2 SYDVKM, per germline. The ends lost 5 bases at V and 3 bases at J; junction bases unmatched: 6. Written as DNA, the CDR3 is TGTGCCAGCAGTCTCCGACAGGGGAGCTACAATGAGCAGTTCTTC. It yields the protein CASSLRQGSYNEQFF.

The V gene is TRBV4-3, the J gene TRBJ2-6; 9 bases are shared with TRBD1. This CDR3 comprises 15 residues. Trimming took 9 bases from V and 0 from J; bases not matched to a gene: 3. Germline-derived CDR1 and CDR2 are LGHNA and YSLEER. CDR3 protein: CASGQGSSGANVLTF. The CDR3 region has the DNA TGCGCCAGTGGACAGGGGAGCTCTGGGGCCAACGTCCTGACTTTC.

The rearrangement joins TRBV11-1 to TRBJ2-7; D gene unclear. Germline V CDR1 and CDR2: SGHAT, FQDESV (reference sequence). This CDR3 region has 15 residues. Trimming removed 1 base from V and 0 bases from J, with 10 bases in between. The CDR3 bases are TGTGCCAGCAGCTTAGGGTCAGATCACTCCTACGAGCAGTACTTC. Translated, it gives CASSLGSDHSYEQYF.

This chain uses TRBV5-1 with TRBJ1-2; 10 nucleotides agree with TRBD1. This CDR3 comprises 16 residues. Germline V gene lookup returns CDR1 SGHRS and CDR2 YFSETQ. J was trimmed by 0 bases and V by 4 bases; bases with no gene match: 6. Here the CDR3 reads CASSLSDRGTNYGYTF. The CDR3 region has the DNA TGCGCCAGCAGCCTTTCGGACAGGGGGACTAACTATGGCTACACCTTC.

The gene calls are TRBV14 and TRBJ1-2; tentative D call: TRBD1 (6 bases). The CDR3 contains 15 residues. CDR1 and CDR2 from the germline V gene are SGHDN and FVKESK. V lost 4 bases and J 4 bases, leaving 16 bases between the germline ends. As DNA, the CDR3 is TGTGCCAGCAGCCTGGCAGGGGCGAACTCCTATGGCTACACCTTC. Protein sequence: CASSLAGANSYGYTF.

The J gene is TRBJ1-1, the V gene TRBV28; D possibly corresponds to TRBD1 (5 bases). The CDR3 runs 12 residues. Trimming took off 5 bases at V and 8 bases at J, with 12 bases between the two ends. CDR1 is MDHEN, CDR2 SYDVKM, per germline. This CDR3 is CASSDRPEEAFF. CDR3 nucleotides: TGTGCCAGCAGTGACAGACCGGAAGAAGCTTTCTTT.

The rearrangement joins TRBV2 to TRBJ1-6, with TRBD1 matching over 12 bases. Germline CDR1 is SNHLY and CDR2 is FYNNEI. This CDR3 is built from 18 residues. V was clipped by 6 bases and J by 6 bases; unmatched bases: 12. The CDR3 DNA sequence: TGTGCCAGCAGCCCTTTACCGGGACAGGGGGCCGCTAATTCACCCCTCCACTTT. It specifies CASSPLPGQGAANSPLHF.

Worth noting for this clone: Germline is not matched at one junction end, which may reflect a read error. CDR3 amino acids: CASSEGRSYEKLFF. CDR3 sequence (DNA): TGTGCCAGCAGCGAAGGACGGAGTTATGAAAAACTGTTTTTT. V gene TRBV6-1 combines with J gene TRBJ1-4; D not resolved. Germline V gene lookup returns CDR1 MNHNS and CDR2 SASEGT. The CDR3 loop spans 14 amino acids.

The rearrangement links TRBV7-9 to TRBJ1-6; tentatively, D is TRBD1 (5 bases). CDR3 length: 14 amino acids. Germline loops: CDR1 SEHNR, CDR2 FQNEAQ (reference sequence). The V gene lost 5 bases and the J gene lost 8 bases, with 13 bases spanning the gap. The CDR3 region is CASSPRGVYSPLHF. In nucleotides, the CDR3 is TGTGCCAGCAGCCCCCGGGGGGTGTATTCACCCCTCCACTTT.

This clone occurred once. Other DNA variants within this sample encode the same CDR3. The rearrangement uses TRBV5-4 and TRBJ1-2; D unclear. Germline CDR1 reads SGHNT; CDR2 reads YYREEE (reference sequence). V lost 4 bases and J lost 4, with 14 bases in between. The CDR3 consists of 14 residues. The CDR3 region is CASSPQTPGYGYTF. CDR3 DNA sequence: TGTGCCAGCAGCCCACAGACGCCTGGCTATGGCTACACCTTC.